These 13 T cell receptor beta chains came from one sample sequenced in a study of PD-1 blockade in classical Hodgkin lymphoma. The data were produced by immunoSEQ multiplex PCR, yet TCRdb's version contains in-frame clones alone and is incomplete. Of 49,000 or so clones listed, about 78% are singletons. Brentuximab vedotin exposure varied, and every patient relapsed after autologous stem cell transplantation. The specimen was peripheral blood mononuclear cells (PBMCs), collected before the second cycle of nivolumab. These receptors were collected from a human donor with classical Hodgkin lymphoma.

The chain is built from TRBV6-1 and TRBJ1-2; the D gene is possibly TRBD1 (5 bases). This CDR3 region has 14 residues. Germline lookup yields CDR1 MNHNS and CDR2 SASEGT. With 4 bases removed from V and 3 bases from J, the gap between germline ends came to 12 bases. CDR3 sequence reads: CASSGVPGHYGYTF. In DNA form, the CDR3 reads TGTGCCAGCAGTGGCGTCCCGGGACACTATGGCTACACCTTC.

This sequence joins TRBV2 and TRBJ1-1, with TRBD1 matching over 9 bases. This CDR3 has 13 amino acids. The germline V gene encodes CDR1 SNHLY and CDR2 FYNNEI. Losses at the gene ends were 9 bases for V and 2 bases for J; bases not matched to a gene: 4. CDR3 residues: CARDRGSNTEAFF. For the CDR3, the DNA is TGTGCCAGGGACAGGGGATCTAACACTGAAGCTTTCTTT.

V gene TRBV9 combines with J gene TRBJ1-2; a possible D gene is TRBD1 (5 bases). The CDR3 has 18 residues. V was pared by 2 bases and J by 0 bases, with 20 bases between. The germline V gene has CDR1 SGDLS and CDR2 YYNGEE. The DNA of the CDR3 is TGTGCCAGCAGCGTGTTCGGGACGGCTTCGGGAGCTAACTATGGCTACACCTTC. Encoded protein: CASSVFGTASGANYGYTF.

The chain combines TRBV4-2 with TRBJ2-2, with TRBD2 matching 8 bases. V lost 0 bases and J lost 13; bases outside the gene matches: 10. CDR3 size: 15 residues. Germline CDR1 is LGHNA and CDR2 is YNFKEQ. CDR3 DNA: TGTGCCAGCAGCCAAGAGGGGATAGCGGGGCCCTCGCTGTTTTTT. Its protein product is CASSQEGIAGPSLFF.

J is TRBJ1-4 and V is TRBV19; D uncertain. Trimming pared 3 bases from V and 3 bases from J, leaving 8 bases between. The germline V gene encodes CDR1 LNHDA and CDR2 SQIVND (reference sequence). This CDR3 region has 14 residues. The CDR3: CASSIQWSNEKLFF. CDR3 nucleotides: TGTGCCAGTAGTATTCAGTGGTCTAATGAAAAACTGTTTTTT.

The chain has TRBV19 and TRBJ2-5, with D possibly TRBD1 on 6 matching bases. This CDR3 region has 15 residues. Germline-derived CDR1 and CDR2 are LNHDA and SQIVND (reference sequence). V was pared by 5 bases and J by 4 bases, with 17 bases between. The CDR3 nucleotides are TGTGCCAGTAGTGGATTACCAGGGGAAAGAGAGACCCAGTACTTC. Translating gives CASSGLPGERETQYF. The whole variable domain, remainder taken from reference TRBV19 and TRBJ2-5, is DGGITQSPKYLFRKEGQNVTLSCEQNLNHDAMYWYRQDPGQGLRLIYYSQIVNDFQKGDIAEGYSVSREKKESFPLTVTSAQKNPTAFYLCASSGLPGERETQYFGPGTRLLVL.

The rearrangement uses TRBV28 and TRBJ2-3, with TRBD1 identical over 10 bases. Per germline, CDR1 MDHEN and CDR2 SYDVKM. Unmatched junction bases numbered 8, after V lost 6 bases and J lost 5 bases. This CDR3 has 15 amino acids. For the CDR3, the DNA is TGTGCCAGCAGGACTATAGGGACAGGGGAAGATACGCAGTATTTT. It yields the protein CASRTIGTGEDTQYF. Full variable domain (outside the CDR3, taken from reference TRBV28 and TRBJ2-3): DVKVTQSSRYLVKRTGEKVFLECVQDMDHENMFWYRQDPGLGLRLIYFSYDVKMKEKGDIPEGYSVSREKKERFSLILESASTNQTSMYLCASRTIGTGEDTQYFGPGTRLTVL.

In the case of this clone: A junction boundary mismatches the germline segment, possibly from a read error. The chain links TRBV9 to TRBJ2-7, with a tentative D call TRBD2 (5 bases). Germline-derived CDR1 and CDR2 are SGDLS and YYNGEE. This CDR3 has 14 amino acids. CDR3 sequence: CASSRTSPSYEQCF. The CDR3 nucleotides are TGTGCCAGCAGCCGAACTAGTCCCTCCTACGAGCAGTGCTTC.

The rearrangement links TRBV6-6 to TRBJ2-3; maybe TRBD2 (7 bases). The CDR3 covers 14 residues. Trimming removed 2 bases at V and 4 bases at J, with 10 bases between. The V gene's germline CDR1 is MNHNY and CDR2 SVGAGI (reference sequence). The CDR3 here is CASSYQGRADTQYF. The CDR3 DNA follows: TGTGCCAGCAGTTACCAGGGGAGGGCAGATACGCAGTATTTT.

In its sample, this clone ranks as medium-sized. This chain joins TRBV6-6 and TRBJ2-1, with TRBD2 as a possible D gene (6 bases). V dropped 6 bases and J dropped 1 base, with 10 bases sitting between them. This CDR3 has 14 amino acids. CDR1 and CDR2 (germline): MNHNY, SVGAGI (reference sequence). The CDR3 is CASSGGASYNEQFF. The CDR3 DNA follows: TGTGCCAGCAGCGGCGGGGCGTCCTACAATGAGCAGTTCTTC.

The J gene is TRBJ1-5, the V gene TRBV7-9; no clear D. V lost 5 bases and J lost 6, with 14 bases in between. The CDR3 has 14 amino acids. The germline V gene encodes CDR1 SEHNR and CDR2 FQNEAQ (reference sequence). The CDR3 region has the DNA TGTGCCAGCAGCAGTGGGGAAGTAAGTCAGCCCCAGCATTTT. Its translation is CASSSGEVSQPQHF.

This clone was recorded once. The chain uses TRBV21-1 and TRBJ1-1; TRBD1 is taken as the D call from the table, unchecked against the DNA. TRBV21-1 is deemed a pseudogene. The CDR3 has 17 amino acids. CDR3 residues: CASSMGAPEGASNEAFF. CDR3 nucleotides: TGTGCCAGCAGCATGGGGGCGCCAGAGGGGGCGTCAAATGAAGCTTTCTTT.

This chain joins TRBV4-2 and TRBJ1-1, with 10 bases that match TRBD1. This CDR3 has 14 amino acids. Germline values: CDR1 LGHNA, CDR2 YNFKEQ. J gave up 6 bases and V 1 base, and 2 bases lay outside the gene matches. CDR3 nucleotides: TGTGCCAGCAGCCAAGCTGGGACAGGGGCTGAAGCTTTCTTT. This gives the protein CASSQAGTGAEAFF.